Listed below are T cell receptor beta chains from one sample, sequenced in a study of blood T cells in healthy people across ages. Each CDR3 protein gets one entry after TCRdb re-called the 5' RACE reads with MiXCR. The sample carries around 1,500,000 distinct CDR3 sequences, under 30% recorded once. Sequencing used blood. Receptors were obtained from a woman aged 25-40 years in good health. CDR3s leave out the opening cysteine and the closing phenylalanine or tryptophan.

len: 13
v_gene: TRBV7-2
j_gene: TRBJ2-7
CDR3aa: ASSLGSMGGGEQY

len: 14
v_gene: TRBV20-1
j_gene: TRBJ2-7
CDR3aa: SARVDPRFAFNEQY

len: 12
v_gene: TRBV13
j_gene: TRBJ1-2
CDR3aa: ASSPRQGRSGYT

len: 11
v_gene: TRBV10-2
j_gene: TRBJ1-2
CDR3aa: ASLQGTNYGYT

len: 12
v_gene: TRBV12-3/TRBV12-4
j_gene: TRBJ1-5
CDR3aa: ASSPPGGNQPQH

len: 13
v_gene: TRBV30
j_gene: TRBJ1-4
CDR3aa: AWGDRASTNEKLF

len: 11
v_gene: TRBV12-3/TRBV12-4
j_gene: TRBJ1-5
CDR3aa: ASSRASGQPQH

len: 12
v_gene: TRBV5-1
j_gene: TRBJ1-1
CDR3aa: ASSLIGKGTEAF

len: 13
v_gene: TRBV12-3/TRBV12-4
j_gene: TRBJ2-7
CDR3aa: ASGIAGTRSDEQY

len: 10
v_gene: TRBV20-1
j_gene: TRBJ2-5
CDR3aa: SAPYLQETQY

len: 17
v_gene: TRBV6-5
j_gene: TRBJ2-7
CDR3aa: ASSVLATGTDIQVGEQY

len: 12
v_gene: TRBV6-2/TRBV6-3
j_gene: TRBJ2-7
CDR3aa: ANSQDVNTYEQY

len: 13
v_gene: TRBV6-2/TRBV6-3
j_gene: TRBJ2-7
CDR3aa: ASTDRDRPGYEQY

len: 14
v_gene: TRBV12-3/TRBV12-4
j_gene: TRBJ2-1
CDR3aa: ASSLSGTGSLYEQF

len: 11
v_gene: TRBV30
j_gene: TRBJ2-1
CDR3aa: AGTAGQNNEQF

len: 12
v_gene: TRBV5-1
j_gene: TRBJ2-5
CDR3aa: ASRNDRGQETQY

len: 12
v_gene: TRBV20-1
j_gene: TRBJ2-1
CDR3aa: SASRQLLGGEQF

len: 11
v_gene: TRBV7-2
j_gene: TRBJ2-7
CDR3aa: ANSSQGANEQY

len: 13
v_gene: TRBV9
j_gene: TRBJ2-7
CDR3aa: ASSARDRVDYEQY

len: 13
v_gene: TRBV6-1
j_gene: TRBJ1-4
CDR3aa: ASSDQTGTNEKLF

len: 19
v_gene: TRBV6-2/TRBV6-3
j_gene: TRBJ2-1
CDR3aa: ASSQGLGISGGLSSYNEQF

len: 15
v_gene: TRBV7-7
j_gene: TRBJ1-2
CDR3aa: ASSLGGTGGVDYGYT

len: 9
v_gene: TRBV20-1
j_gene: TRBJ2-7
CDR3aa: SAKGTPGQY

len: 13
v_gene: TRBV28
j_gene: TRBJ2-7
CDR3aa: ASSLTSTGFYEQY

len: 13
v_gene: TRBV7-2
j_gene: TRBJ2-1
CDR3aa: ASSFGPTSVNEQF

len: 13
v_gene: TRBV28
j_gene: TRBJ2-3
CDR3aa: ASSLIVPSSDTQY

len: 10
v_gene: TRBV2
j_gene: TRBJ2-1
CDR3aa: ASSVPLAEQF

len: 13
v_gene: TRBV12-3/TRBV12-4
j_gene: TRBJ2-2
CDR3aa: ASSRPGSSTGELF

len: 15
v_gene: TRBV11-2
j_gene: TRBJ1-2
CDR3aa: ASTMGSGRSEYYGYT

len: 13
v_gene: TRBV5-6
j_gene: TRBJ1-2
CDR3aa: ASRQQGLHNYGYT

len: 9
v_gene: TRBV20-1
j_gene: TRBJ2-3
CDR3aa: SANLGDTQY

len: 12
v_gene: TRBV3-1
j_gene: TRBJ1-5
CDR3aa: ASSLQGKNQPQH

len: 14
v_gene: TRBV27
j_gene: TRBJ2-3
CDR3aa: ASSSPGTQPTDTQY

len: 13
v_gene: TRBV12-3/TRBV12-4
j_gene: TRBJ1-1
CDR3aa: ASRWTGRMNTEAF

len: 13
v_gene: TRBV20-1
j_gene: NA
CDR3aa: SAAYGTSTYNEQY

len: 16
v_gene: TRBV5-1
j_gene: TRBJ2-2
CDR3aa: ASSLLTSGTYLTGELF

len: 12
v_gene: TRBV25-1
j_gene: TRBJ1-1
CDR3aa: ASSGPTRNTEAF

len: 15
v_gene: TRBV18
j_gene: TRBJ1-5
CDR3aa: ASSPTPNLKSNQPQH

len: 11
v_gene: TRBV3-1
j_gene: TRBJ2-7
CDR3aa: ASGEWASYEQY

len: 12
v_gene: TRBV7-9
j_gene: TRBJ2-4
CDR3aa: ASSTWDGGNIQY

len: 13
v_gene: TRBV5-1
j_gene: TRBJ1-1
CDR3aa: ASSPPGGMNTEAF

len: 14
v_gene: TRBV20-1
j_gene: TRBJ2-5
CDR3aa: SATGTSGRFQETQY

len: 14
v_gene: TRBV28
j_gene: TRBJ2-3
CDR3aa: ASSIPGTGGSDTQY

len: 14
v_gene: TRBV20-1
j_gene: NA
CDR3aa: SASKGLTSSYNEQY

len: 8
v_gene: TRBV30
j_gene: TRBJ2-1
CDR3aa: AWARGEQF

len: 13
v_gene: TRBV2
j_gene: TRBJ2-1
CDR3aa: ASSEEGPSYNEQF

len: 14
v_gene: TRBV7-2
j_gene: TRBJ2-5
CDR3aa: ASRTGLAGGQETQY

len: 12
v_gene: TRBV20-1
j_gene: TRBJ2-7
CDR3aa: SARTSGQGYEQY